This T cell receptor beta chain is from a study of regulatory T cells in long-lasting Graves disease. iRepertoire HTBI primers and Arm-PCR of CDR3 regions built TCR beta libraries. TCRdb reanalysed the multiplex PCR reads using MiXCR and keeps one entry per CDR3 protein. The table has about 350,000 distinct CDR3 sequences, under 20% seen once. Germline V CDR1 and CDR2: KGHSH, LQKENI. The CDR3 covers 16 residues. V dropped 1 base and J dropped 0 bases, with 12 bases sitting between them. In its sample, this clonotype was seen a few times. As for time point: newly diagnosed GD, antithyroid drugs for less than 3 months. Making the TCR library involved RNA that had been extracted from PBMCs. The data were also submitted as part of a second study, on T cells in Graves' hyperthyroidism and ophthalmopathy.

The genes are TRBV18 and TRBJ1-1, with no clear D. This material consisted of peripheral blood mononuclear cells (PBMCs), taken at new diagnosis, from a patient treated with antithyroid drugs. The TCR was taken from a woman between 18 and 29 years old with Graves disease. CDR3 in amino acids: CASSPLADLLNTEAFF. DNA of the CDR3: TGTGCCAGCTCACCACTGGCAGATTTGCTGAACACTGAAGCTTTCTTT.